The present entry profiles one TCR beta chain with its context. The source of the sample is a study of control samples from healthy donors and cancer patients. V was pared by 5 bases and J by 13 bases, with 9 bases of the junction left unmatched. The CDR3 contains 12 residues. Produced via immunoSEQ multiplex PCR; TCRdb's table is partial and in-frame only. The sample shows some 34,000 clones, roughly 92% of them seen only once. The source of this sequence is a man aged 40-49 years with colorectal cancer. V and J are TRBV12-3 or TRBV12-4 and TRBJ1-2; TRBD1 agrees at 8 bases. The sample was PBMCs. The CDR3 DNA follows: TGTGCCAGCAGTCGGACAGGGTTGGTCTCCACCTTC. The encoded protein is CASSRTGLVSTF.